Listed below are T cell receptor beta chains from one sample, sequenced in a study of human T cells and chemical hapten exposure. Each CDR3 protein is one row after TCRdb ran MiXCR on the RACE reads. Counted here are tens of thousands of distinct CDR3 sequences, 10% occurring once; the ten biggest clones make up approximately 4.7%. Sequencing was performed on whole blood, taken in connection with sensitization to the hapten diphenylcyclopropenone (DPC). Source of these receptors: a woman between 50 and 59 years old with alopecia areata. Some clones in this sample may be carry-over from other donors' samples. CDR3s include the opening cysteine and the closing phenylalanine or tryptophan. D genes are given only for firm matches. The size entry is marked missing in some rows and otherwise reads once, few, many or a size class.

size,J,V,D,DNA,CDR3
NA,TRBJ2-7,TRBV23-1,NA,TGCGCCAGCAGTCAATCCGACGACCGAGCCTACGAGCAGTACTTC,CASSQSDDRAYEQYF
NA,TRBJ2-3,TRBV7-2,TRBD1,TGTGCCAGCAGCCGGGACAGACGAGGGGATACGCAGTATTTT,CASSRDRRGDTQYF
NA,TRBJ2-1,TRBV3-1,TRBD2,TGTGCCAGCAGCCGATCTAGCGGGAGTTACAATGAGCAGTTCTTC,CASSRSSGSYNEQFF
many,TRBJ1-6,TRBV27,TRBD1,TGTGCCAGCAGTTTATGGTCCGGGACAGGGTACTCACCCCTCCACTTT,CASSLWSGTGYSPLHF
many,TRBJ2-1,TRBV18,TRBD2,TGTGCCAGCTCACCGGCTAGCGGGTACTCCTACAATGAGCAGTTCTTC,CASSPASGYSYNEQFF
few,TRBJ1-5,TRBV27,NA,TGTGCCAGCAGTTTATTGGGAGGGGTCTTTTGGCCCCAGCATTTT,CASSLLGGVFWPQHF
many,TRBJ1-5,TRBV7-2,NA,TGTGCCAGCAGCTTAGACAGGGTTGAAGGTCAGCCCCAGCATTTT,CASSLDRVEGQPQHF
few,TRBJ2-1,TRBV5-1,TRBD2,TGCGCCAGCAGCCCTGGTGGGACTAGCGCCAACAATGAGCAGTTCTTC,CASSPGGTSANNEQFF
NA,TRBJ2-4,TRBV12-3/TRBV12-4,NA,TGTGCCAGCAGCCGTGGGGCCGTGATAGGGGTGGCCAAAAACATTCAGTACTTC,CASSRGAVIGVAKNIQYF
few,TRBJ2-7,TRBV5-1,TRBD2,TGCGCCAGCAGCTTGGGGTTCCCTAGCGGGGGTGGCGAGCAGTACTTC,CASSLGFPSGGGEQYF
NA,TRBJ1-5,TRBV29-1,TRBD1,TGCAGCGTTGGTACAGGGGGCGGTCAGCCCCAGCATTTT,CSVGTGGGQPQHF
few,TRBJ2-7,TRBV7-9,NA,TGTGCCAGCAGCTTACAAAGCGACGAGCAGTACTTC,CASSLQSDEQYF
NA,TRBJ2-5,TRBV7-9,TRBD2,TGTGCCAGCAGCTTACCGCTAGCGGGGGGACAGCAAGAGACCCAGTACTTC,CASSLPLAGGQQETQYF
once,TRBJ2-7,TRBV21-1,NA,TGTGCCCGAGCCTGGAGAGGGGCGGGAACCTACGAGCAGTACTTC,CARAWRGAGTYEQYF
many,TRBJ2-1,TRBV11-2,NA,TGTGCCAGCAGCTTAGTTACCTCCTGGGGTGAGCAGTTCTTC,CASSLVTSWGEQFF
many,TRBJ2-1,TRBV3-1,TRBD2,TGTGCCAGCAGCCAAGGGACTAGCGGGAGGAATGAGCAGTTCTTC,CASSQGTSGRNEQFF
NA,TRBJ2-2,TRBV29-1,NA,TGCAGCGTTGAAGGCCCTCGAGAAAGCGCGAACACCGGGGAGCTGTTTTTT,CSVEGPRESANTGELFF
many,TRBJ2-5,TRBV3-1,TRBD2,TGTGCCAGCAGCCAAGCCAATAGGCTAGCGGGAGGTCTAGAGGAGACCCAGTACTTC,CASSQANRLAGGLEETQYF
NA,TRBJ1-5,TRBV12-3/TRBV12-4,NA,TGTGCCAGCAGTTTCTTTAGAGATCAGCCCCAGCATTTT,CASSFFRDQPQHF
NA,TRBJ2-1,TRBV6-2/TRBV6-3,TRBD2,TGTGCCAGCAGTTACCGACCCCTAAGGCTAGCGGGAGAGAGGAATGAGCAGTTCTTC,CASSYRPLRLAGERNEQFF
few,TRBJ2-7,TRBV10-3,TRBD1,TGTGCCATCAGTGATACCGGGACAGGGCATGCCTACGAGCAGTACTTC,CAISDTGTGHAYEQYF
few,TRBJ2-2,TRBV11-2,NA,TGTGCCAGCAGCTTAGTTCTTGGGCGCACCGGGGAGCTGTTTTTT,CASSLVLGRTGELFF
few,TRBJ2-7,TRBV18,NA,TGTGCCAGCTCACCGAATACCGGGAGTAAGTACGAGCAGTACTTC,CASSPNTGSKYEQYF
few,TRBJ2-7,TRBV10-1,TRBD1,TGCGCCAGCAGCCAGGACAGGTTCTCCTACGAGCAGTACTTC,CASSQDRFSYEQYF
many,TRBJ1-2,TRBV7-9,NA,TGTGCCAGCAGCCTTTTACGGGAGATAAATGGCTACACCTTC,CASSLLREINGYTF
few,TRBJ1-2,TRBV28,NA,TGTGCCAGCAGTTTACCGCTCGACAACTATGGCTACACCTTC,CASSLPLDNYGYTF
few,TRBJ2-2,TRBV12-3/TRBV12-4,NA,TGTGCCAGCACCGACACCATGAGGGCCGGGGAGCTGTTTTTT,CASTDTMRAGELFF
NA,TRBJ1-1,TRBV20-1,TRBD1,TGCAGTGCTAGAAGGACAGGGGGCCGAAATGAAGCTTTCTTT,CSARRTGGRNEAFF
many,TRBJ1-6,TRBV13,NA,TGTGCCAGCAGCTTAGAGCCCTATAATTCACCCCTCCACTTT,CASSLEPYNSPLHF
many,TRBJ2-2,TRBV11-2,NA,TGTGCCAGCAGCTTAACCGGGACACCGACCGGGGAGCTGTTTTTT,CASSLTGTPTGELFF
NA,TRBJ2-2,TRBV20-1,TRBD2,TGCAGTGCCAGACTAGCGGGAGGCCGGAACACCGGGGAGCTGTTTTTT,CSARLAGGRNTGELFF
NA,TRBJ1-4,TRBV20-1,TRBD1,TGCAGTGCTACGGGGACAGGGGCGGAGGGTGCAACTAATGAAAAACTGTTTTTT,CSATGTGAEGATNEKLFF
NA,TRBJ2-2,TRBV7-2,NA,TGTGCCAGCAGCTTAGGCCTTCAGTTACCGACCGGGGAGCTGTTTTTT,CASSLGLQLPTGELFF
NA,TRBJ2-1,TRBV28,NA,TGTGCCAGCTTACTCAGGGATGCGAATGAGCAGTTCTTC,CASLLRDANEQFF
many,TRBJ2-1,TRBV2,NA,TGTGCCAGCAGTGAAGCGTCGGTCTACAATGAGCAGTTCTTC,CASSEASVYNEQFF
many,TRBJ2-3,TRBV5-4,NA,TGTGCCAGCAGCTCGGACGGCCGCACAGATACGCAGTATTTT,CASSSDGRTDTQYF